This TCR beta chain comes out of a study of T cell changes during pregnancy in multiple sclerosis. Libraries were prepared by immunoSEQ multiplex PCR; TCRdb keeps only in-frame clonotypes and omits some of them. The data contain about 100,000 clones, just under 95% of them seen just once; the ten biggest clones take up over 0.65%. CDR1 is SNHLY and CDR2 is FYNNEI in the germline V gene. This CDR3 region has 15 residues. Trimming took 6 bases from V and 4 from J; bases not matched to a gene: 5. The origin of this receptor is a female donor in good health, enrolled as a control in a pregnancy study. This material consisted of peripheral blood, taken in the third trimester of pregnancy. The V gene is TRBV2, the J gene TRBJ2-1; 11 nucleotides match TRBD2. The CDR3 DNA follows: TGTGCCAGCAGCCCTAGCGGGGGGCAGTACAATGAGCAGTTCTTC. It encodes CASSPSGGQYNEQFF.